These T cell receptor beta chains were read from a single sample in a study of ipilimumab plus nivolumab after autologous stem cell transplantation. Generated by immunoSEQ multiplex PCR, the TCRdb table keeps only in-frame clones and is missing some. The sample has 77,000 or so clones; 83% are singletons. The sequencing used PBMCs, collected in a trial of ipilimumab plus nivolumab as post-transplant consolidation. These receptors all come from a male donor with diffuse large B-cell lymphoma. Each CDR3 is given with its conserved first and last residue.

CDR3 protein,V gene
CASSQDRQGPDTQYF,TRBV4-1
CASSLGGFTEAFF,TRBV11-2
CASSLEGRETQYF,TRBV5-4
CASSVGRSDTQYF,TRBV9
CASTRTSGGASYEQYF,TRBV27
CASSVQGYSYNSPLHF,TRBV7-8
CASSIGTGSGANVLTF,TRBV19
CASSVTIRGRDREQFF,TRBV9
CASSLGTGAYNEQFF,TRBV5-1
CASSKRGQGSYEQYF,TRBV18
CASSLSGTGPYEQYF,TRBV27
CASSVSAALTDTQYF,TRBV9
CACSPTTGTQGTQYF,TRBV6-1
CASSGRGLSAEAFF,TRBV6-1
CASSAPPDDRANIQYF,TRBV9
CASSLLTGGVDEQYF,TRBV5-6
CASSPDRWYTEAFF,TRBV5-1
CASSLQDTQYF,TRBV11-3
CASSVEGLGPRYNSPLHF,TRBV9
CAWAGGGIVRTDTQYF,TRBV30
CASTSGARAFF,TRBV19
CASSRTGALVDYGYTF,TRBV5-1
CASSSLLDTQYF,TRBV7-9
CASSVNLAETQYF,TRBV5-1
CASRPGGNTGELFF,TRBV6-5
CASAPRGGGIDEQFF,TRBV4-2
CASGRDRQTQYF,TRBV9
CATSRVEMGVNYGYTF,TRBV15
CASSSGRGKNIQYF,TRBV7-2
CASSYTRDSSLHF,TRBV6-5
CATSRDRAGEQYF,TRBV15
CASSPEGLSNQPQHF,TRBV19
CASSWRTGQNTEAFF,TRBV5-1
CASTGRVNSPLHF,TRBV2
CASSYRAASRYGYTF,TRBV6-8
CASSAGTGPPETQYF,TRBV5-1
CASSVRPGLPTGEQFF,TRBV7-8
CASSLGVRNSPLHF,TRBV5-1
CASSIRDRGYQETQYF,TRBV19
CASSSGPIPGTEAFF,TRBV7-3
CASSSQGPPNEKLFF,TRBV4-1
CASSATGTGSYEQYF,TRBV5-4
CAISRRLAEQETQYF,TRBV10-3
CASRETGPYGYTF,TRBV2
CASSLGTGDSYEQYF,TRBV28
CASSAPRGGAQETQYF,TRBV19
CASSQDLTYRGPYGYTF,TRBV4-1
CASSSKAGGTNTGELFF,TRBV19
CASITTLGGGNMGYTF,TRBV11-3
CASSLVGRSNEQFF,TRBV11-1
CASSLVRHQNSPLHF,TRBV11-2
CASSGRDLNSPLHF,TRBV7-9
CASSPPGFEGMGNEQFF,TRBV18
CASSPGGRAEDGGELFF,TRBV13
CASTPPVGDTQYF,TRBV6-5
CATSRAGTGGNYGYTF,TRBV15